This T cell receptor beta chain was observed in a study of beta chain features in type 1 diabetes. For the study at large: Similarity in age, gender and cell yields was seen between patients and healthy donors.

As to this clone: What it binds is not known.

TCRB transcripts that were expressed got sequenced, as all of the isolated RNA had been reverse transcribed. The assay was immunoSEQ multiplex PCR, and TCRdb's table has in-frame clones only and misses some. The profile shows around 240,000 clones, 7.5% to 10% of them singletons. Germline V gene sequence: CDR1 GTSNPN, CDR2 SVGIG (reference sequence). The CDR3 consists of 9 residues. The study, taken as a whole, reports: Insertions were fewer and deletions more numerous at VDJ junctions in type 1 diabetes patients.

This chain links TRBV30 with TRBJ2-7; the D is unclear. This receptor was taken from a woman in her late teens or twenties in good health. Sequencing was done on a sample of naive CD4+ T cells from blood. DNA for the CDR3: TGTGCCTGGAGTGTTTGGCCCCAAGTC. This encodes CAWSVWPQV.